The 20 T cell receptor beta chains given below trace back to one sample, sequenced in a study of blood T cells in healthy people across ages. Together with a sample-barcoded 5' primer, a J-beta primer mix was included in a second PCR lasting roughly 6 to 12 cycles. TCRdb ran MiXCR on the 5' RACE reads and lists one entry per CDR3 protein. The sample shows approximately 1,700,000 distinct CDR3 sequences, around 40% of them seen only once. Sequenced input: blood. The receptor set was obtained from a human donor in good health.

On this clonotype itself: A read error may be the cause here, since a much bigger clone is one base away. The chain couples TRBV5-6 to TRBJ2-5; a weak D match, TRBD2 (7 bases). Trimming removed 3 bases at V and 5 bases at J, with 17 bases between. There are 15 residues in the CDR3. Germline lookup yields CDR1 SGHDT and CDR2 YYEEEE. CDR3 amino acids: CASSSSGGGRETQYF. The CDR3 bases are TGTGCCAGCAGCTCCTCTGGGGGGGGCCGGGAGACCCAGTACTTC.

The chain links TRBV29-1 to TRBJ1-4; possibly TRBD1 for D (5 bases). The germline V gene encodes CDR1 SQVTM and CDR2 ANQGSEA. The CDR3 loop spans 13 amino acids. The germline V and J ends were trimmed by 4 bases and 7 bases, with 13 bases remaining between them. DNA of the CDR3: TGCAGCGTTGTAGGGGTATCGCGTGAAAAACTGTTTTTT. Residues: CSVVGVSREKLFF.

This clonotype was found a few times. The V gene is TRBV7-6, the J gene TRBJ1-2; D unclear. The CDR3 runs to 16 residues. Trimming pared 1 base from V and 0 bases from J, leaving 12 bases between. CDR1 is SGHVS, CDR2 FNYEAQ, per germline. The CDR3 loop reads CASSLVGGRTNYGYTF. The CDR3 DNA reads TGTGCCAGCAGCTTAGTTGGAGGGAGGACTAACTATGGCTACACCTTC. Filled out from reference TRBV7-6 and TRBJ1-2, the complete variable domain reads GAGVSQSPRYKVTKRGQDVALRCDPISGHVSLYWYRQALGQGPEFLTYFNYEAQQDKSGLPNDRFSAERPEGSISTLTIQRTEQRDSAMYRCASSLVGGRTNYGYTFGSGTRLTVV.

This clonotype occurred many times. The junction and the germline gene differ at one end; a read error may be behind it. J is TRBJ1-1 and V is TRBV12-3 or TRBV12-4, with D unresolved. This CDR3 is built from 14 residues. The chain's CDR3 is CASSFAGLNTEAFF. The CDR3 DNA reads TGCGCCAGCAGCTTTGCAGGTTTGAACACTGAAGCTTTCTTT.

V and J are TRBV7-2 and TRBJ1-5; no firm D call. There are 17 residues in the CDR3. In germline, CDR1 is SGHTA, CDR2 FQGNSA. V gave up 0 bases and J gave up 1 base, with 13 bases separating them. The CDR3 sequence: CASSLAKSATSNQPQHF. DNA for the CDR3: TGTGCCAGCAGCTTAGCGAAGTCAGCGACAAGCAATCAGCCCCAGCATTTT.

Here the CDR3 reads CASSSGVRWSGYTF. DNA for the CDR3: TGTGCCAGCAGTTCGGGTGTCAGGTGGAGTGGCTACACCTTC. This chain joins TRBV12-3 or TRBV12-4 and TRBJ1-2; no firm D call. CDR3 length equals 14 residues. The ends were cut back, 4 bases at V and 7 bases at J, with 16 bases in the middle.

The V and J genes are TRBV20-1 and TRBJ2-7; the match to TRBD2 covers 7 bases. CDR3 size: 11 residues. V shed 6 bases and J 4 bases; nucleotides not matched to a gene: 3. Germline CDR1 and CDR2: DFQATT and SNEGSKA (reference sequence). This CDR3 is CSAWGGYEQYF. The CDR3 bases are TGCAGTGCCTGGGGGGGGTACGAGCAGTACTTC.

The chain carries TRBV13 and TRBJ1-1; perhaps TRBD1 as D (5 bases). CDR3 length: 14 residues. Trimming removed 0 bases from V and 6 bases from J, with 11 bases in between. CDR1 and CDR2 from the germline V gene are PRHDT and FYEKMQ (reference sequence). The CDR3 sequence is CASSLGGEHAEAFF. DNA for the CDR3: TGTGCCAGCAGCTTAGGAGGGGAGCATGCTGAAGCTTTCTTT.

This clonotype has just a few counts. In DNA, the CDR3 is TGCGCCAGCAGCCCATCCGGGACAGGGGTATCCTACGAGCAGTACTTC. It encodes CASSPSGTGVSYEQYF. This chain uses TRBV4-1 with TRBJ2-7; the match to TRBD1 covers 10 bases. Germline-derived CDR1 and CDR2 are MGHRA and YSYEKL. The CDR3 is 16 amino acids. Trimming removed 4 bases from V and 1 base from J; junction bases left unmatched: 7.

As concerns this clonotype: A much larger clone differs by one base, so this may be a read error. The rearrangement uses TRBV10-3 and TRBJ2-1; 8 bases line up with TRBD2. Losses at the gene ends were 6 bases for V and 10 bases for J; bases not matched to a gene: 17. This CDR3 has 16 residues. Germline loops: CDR1 ENHRY, CDR2 SYGVKD. CDR3 region: CAISDPGIAGFHEQFF. CDR3 DNA: TGTGCCATCAGCGACCCAGGCATAGCGGGGTTCCACGAGCAGTTCTTC.

The chain employs TRBV4-3 and TRBJ2-5; the D gene could be TRBD1 or TRBD2 (5 bases each). Germline loops: CDR1 LGHNA, CDR2 YSLEER. The CDR3 runs 14 residues. The V gene lost 1 base and the J gene lost 4 bases, with 10 bases spanning the gap. CDR3 sequence reads: CASSQGGNAETQYF. CDR3 in DNA: TGCGCCAGCAGCCAAGGGGGGAACGCAGAGACCCAGTACTTC.

The genes are TRBV9 and TRBJ2-5; D is perhaps TRBD2 (5 bases). This CDR3 has 14 amino acids. V was clipped by 0 bases and J by 5 bases, with 11 bases between them. Germline lookup yields CDR1 SGDLS and CDR2 YYNGEE. This CDR3 is CASSVGWGDETQYF. The CDR3 DNA is TGTGCCAGCAGCGTAGGCTGGGGAGACGAGACCCAGTACTTC. Drawing the rest from reference TRBV9 and TRBJ2-5, the complete variable domain is DSGVTQTPKHLITATGQRVTLRCSPRSGDLSVYWYQQSLDQGLQFLIQYYNGEERAKGNILERFSAQQFPDLHSELNLSSLELGDSALYFCASSVGWGDETQYFGPGTRLLVL.

On this clonotype: Mismatch with germline at one junction end may stem from a read error. The V gene is TRBV12-3 or TRBV12-4, the J gene TRBJ2-5; 9 bases line up with TRBD2. The CDR3 runs to 17 residues. The CDR3 is CTSSFRLAGAGRSSQYF. CDR3 nucleotides: TGTACCAGCAGTTTTCGGTTAGCGGGGGCCGGTCGCAGTTCCCAGTACTTC.

The chain employs TRBV20-1 and TRBJ1-2; 8 positions agree with TRBD1. The CDR3 runs to 16 residues. The V segment lost 3 bases and the J segment 2 bases; nucleotides outside the gene matches: 11. Germline lookup yields CDR1 DFQATT and CDR2 SNEGSKA (reference sequence). The CDR3 DNA sequence: TGCAGTGCTAGCGACATAGGGACAGGCCGGAACTATGGCTACACCTTC. It specifies CSASDIGTGRNYGYTF.

This clonotype was picked up a small number of times. The chain carries TRBV6-2 or TRBV6-3 and TRBJ2-7; the match to TRBD1 covers 8 bases. Germline V gives CDR1 MNHEY, CDR2 SVGEGT. This CDR3 has 13 amino acids. V lost 6 bases and J lost 7; bases outside the gene matches: 8. CDR3 in amino acids: CASRTQGAHEQYF. The DNA for the CDR3 is TGTGCCAGCAGAACTCAGGGGGCTCATGAGCAGTACTTC.

The chain is built from TRBV20-1 and TRBJ1-1; a weak D match, TRBD1 (6 bases). CDR3 length: 13 residues. V lost 6 bases and J 3 bases, leaving 14 bases between the germline ends. The germline V gene has CDR1 DFQATT and CDR2 SNEGSKA (reference sequence). The CDR3 bases are TGCAGTGCCCCACAGGGATGGTACACTGAAGCTTTCTTT. Residues: CSAPQGWYTEAFF.

This clonotype was seen many times. The V call is TRBV12-3 or TRBV12-4, the J call TRBJ1-5; no firm D call. The V gene lost 1 base and the J gene lost 6 bases, with 4 bases spanning the gap. The CDR3 runs 12 residues. The CDR3: CASSLVSQPQHF. In DNA, the CDR3 is TGTGCCAGCAGTTTAGTGAGTCAGCCCCAGCATTTT.

The chain links TRBV5-1 to TRBJ1-2; the match to TRBD1 covers 8 bases. V shed 6 bases, J shed 7 bases, and the junction held 8 bases outside the gene matches. CDR3 length: 13 amino acids. Germline V CDR1 and CDR2: SGHRS, YFSETQ. DNA of the CDR3: TGCGCCAGCACCCGGACAGGGAATCGTGGCTACACCTTC. This codes for CASTRTGNRGYTF.

The genes are TRBV7-9 and TRBJ2-5; 10 bases fit TRBD2. Germline V gene data show CDR1 as SEHNR and CDR2 as FQNEAQ (reference sequence). V was clipped by 5 bases and J by 5 bases; unmatched bases: 11. The CDR3 is 16 residues long. CDR3 in amino acids: CASSTPAGGPKETQYF. The CDR3, as DNA: TGTGCCAGCAGCACCCCAGCGGGGGGGCCGAAGGAGACCCAGTACTTC.

CDR3 region: CASSLGGLAGGKGETQYF. The CDR3 DNA sequence: TGTGCCAGCAGCTTGGGTGGACTAGCGGGGGGTAAGGGGGAGACCCAGTACTTC. The rearrangement links TRBV5-5 to TRBJ2-5; TRBD2 matches 14 bases. Germline V gives CDR1 SGHKS, CDR2 YYEKEE (reference sequence). The CDR3 consists of 18 residues. The trim removed 0 bases at V and 5 bases at J, leaving 9 bases unmatched.